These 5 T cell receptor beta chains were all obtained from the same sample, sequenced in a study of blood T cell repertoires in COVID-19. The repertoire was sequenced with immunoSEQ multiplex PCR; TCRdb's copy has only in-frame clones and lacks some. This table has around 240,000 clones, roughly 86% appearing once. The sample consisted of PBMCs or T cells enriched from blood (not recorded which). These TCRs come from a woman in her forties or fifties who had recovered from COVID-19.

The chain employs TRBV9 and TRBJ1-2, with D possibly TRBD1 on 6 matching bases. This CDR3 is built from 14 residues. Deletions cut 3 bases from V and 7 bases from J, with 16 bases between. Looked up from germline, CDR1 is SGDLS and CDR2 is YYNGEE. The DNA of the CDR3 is TGTGCCAGCAGCGGCAGGGGTGCCCGGGGTGGCTACACCTTC. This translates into CASSGRGARGGYTF.

The CDR3 DNA reads as TGTGCCAGCAGTTTATACCGGGACAGGGGTTACGAGCAGTACTTC. Translating it yields CASSLYRDRGYEQYF. The V and J genes are TRBV27 and TRBJ2-7; TRBD1 agrees at 10 bases. This CDR3 region has 15 residues. The germline gives CDR1 MNHEY, CDR2 SMNVEV (reference sequence). Trimming removed 1 base from V and 4 bases from J; junction bases left unmatched: 4.

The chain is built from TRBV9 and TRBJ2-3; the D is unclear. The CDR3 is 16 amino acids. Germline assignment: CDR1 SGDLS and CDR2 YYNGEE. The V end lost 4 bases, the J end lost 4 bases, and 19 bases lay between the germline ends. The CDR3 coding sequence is TGTGCCAGCAGCTCTTCCGCCGGTCTAGGTGCAGATACGCAGTATTTT. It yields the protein CASSSSAGLGADTQYF.

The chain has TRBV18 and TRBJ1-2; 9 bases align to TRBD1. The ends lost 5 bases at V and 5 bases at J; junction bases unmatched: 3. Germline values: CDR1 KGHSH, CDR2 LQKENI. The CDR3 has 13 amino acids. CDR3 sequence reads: CASSGDRAYGYTF. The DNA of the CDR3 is TGTGCCAGCTCAGGGGACAGGGCTTATGGCTACACCTTC. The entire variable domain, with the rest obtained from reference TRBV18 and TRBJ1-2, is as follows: NAGVMQNPRHLVRRRGQEARLRCSPMKGHSHVYWYRQLPEEGLKFMVYLQKENIIDESGMPKERFSAEFPKEGPSILRIQQVVRGDSAAYFCASSGDRAYGYTFGSGTRLTVV.

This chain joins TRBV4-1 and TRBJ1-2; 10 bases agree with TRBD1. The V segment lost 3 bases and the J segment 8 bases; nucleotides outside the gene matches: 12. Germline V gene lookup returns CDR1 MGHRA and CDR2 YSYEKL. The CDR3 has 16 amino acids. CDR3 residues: CASSHLVRDRGGGYTF. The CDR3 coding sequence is TGCGCCAGCAGCCACCTAGTCCGGGACAGGGGTGGCGGCTACACCTTC.